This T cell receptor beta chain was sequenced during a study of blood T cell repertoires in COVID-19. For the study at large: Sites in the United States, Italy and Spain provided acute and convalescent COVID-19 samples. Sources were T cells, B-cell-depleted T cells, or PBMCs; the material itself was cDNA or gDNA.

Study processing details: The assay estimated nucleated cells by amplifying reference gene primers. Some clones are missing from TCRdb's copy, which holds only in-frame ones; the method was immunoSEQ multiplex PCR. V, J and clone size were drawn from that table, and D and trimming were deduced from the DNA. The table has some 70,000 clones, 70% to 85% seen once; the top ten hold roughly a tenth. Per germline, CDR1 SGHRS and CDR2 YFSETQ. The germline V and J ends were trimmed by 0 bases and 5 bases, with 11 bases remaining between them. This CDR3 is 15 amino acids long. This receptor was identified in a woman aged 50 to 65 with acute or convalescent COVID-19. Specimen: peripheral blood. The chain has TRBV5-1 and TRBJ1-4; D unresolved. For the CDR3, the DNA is TGCGCCAGCAGCTTGGCCGGCGGTAGAAATGAAAAACTGTTTTTT. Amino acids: CASSLAGGRNEKLFF.